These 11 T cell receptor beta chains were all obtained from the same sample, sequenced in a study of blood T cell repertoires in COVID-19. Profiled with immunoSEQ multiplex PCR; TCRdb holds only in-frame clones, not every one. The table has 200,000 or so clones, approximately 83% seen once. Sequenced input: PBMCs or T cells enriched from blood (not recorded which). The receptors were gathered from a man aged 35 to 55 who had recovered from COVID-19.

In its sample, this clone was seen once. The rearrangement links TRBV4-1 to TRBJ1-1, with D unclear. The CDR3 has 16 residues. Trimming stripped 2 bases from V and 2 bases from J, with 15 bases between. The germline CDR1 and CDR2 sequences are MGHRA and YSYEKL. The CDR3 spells CASSQLLRDFNTEAFF. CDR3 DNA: TGCGCCAGCAGCCAACTCCTTAGAGATTTTAACACTGAAGCTTTCTTT.

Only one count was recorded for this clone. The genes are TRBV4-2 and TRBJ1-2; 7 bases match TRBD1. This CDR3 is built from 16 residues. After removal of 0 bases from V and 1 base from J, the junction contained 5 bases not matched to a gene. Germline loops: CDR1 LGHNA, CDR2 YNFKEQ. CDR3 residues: CASSQDGTVNNYGYTF. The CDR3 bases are TGTGCCAGCAGCCAAGATGGGACAGTCAATAACTATGGCTACACCTTC.

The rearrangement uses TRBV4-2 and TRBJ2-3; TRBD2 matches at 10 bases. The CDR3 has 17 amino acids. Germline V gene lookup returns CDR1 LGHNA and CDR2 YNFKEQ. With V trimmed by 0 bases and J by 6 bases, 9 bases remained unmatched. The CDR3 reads CASSQDRPSGGGDTQYF. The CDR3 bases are TGTGCCAGCAGCCAAGATCGGCCTAGCGGGGGTGGGGATACGCAGTATTTT.

CDR3 protein: CASSPLDRRRETQYF. The CDR3 DNA sequence: TGTGCCAGCAGTCCCCTTGACAGGCGAAGAGAGACCCAGTACTTC. V is TRBV27 and J is TRBJ2-5; a possible D gene is TRBD1 (6 bases). This CDR3 region has 15 residues. Looked up from germline, CDR1 is MNHEY and CDR2 is SMNVEV (reference sequence). V lost 5 bases to trimming and J lost 4 bases, with 17 bases between them.

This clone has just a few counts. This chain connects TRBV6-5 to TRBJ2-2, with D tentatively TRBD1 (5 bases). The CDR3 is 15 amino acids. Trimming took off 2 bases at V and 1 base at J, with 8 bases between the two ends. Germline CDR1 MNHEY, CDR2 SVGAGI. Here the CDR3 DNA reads TGTGCCAGCAGTTACACAAGGGGGAACACCGGGGAGCTGTTTTTT. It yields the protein CASSYTRGNTGELFF.

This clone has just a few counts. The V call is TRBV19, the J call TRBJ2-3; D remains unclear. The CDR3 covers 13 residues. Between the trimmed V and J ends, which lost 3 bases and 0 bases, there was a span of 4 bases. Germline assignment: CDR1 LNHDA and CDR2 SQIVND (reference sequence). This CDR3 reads CASSMSSTDTQYF. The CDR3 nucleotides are TGTGCCAGTAGTATGTCAAGCACAGATACGCAGTATTTT.

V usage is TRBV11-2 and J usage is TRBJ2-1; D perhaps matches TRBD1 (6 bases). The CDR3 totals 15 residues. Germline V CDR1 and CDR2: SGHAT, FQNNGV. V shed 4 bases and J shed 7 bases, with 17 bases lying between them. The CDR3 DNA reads TGTGCCAGCAGCTCTCTGGGGGCTACTGGAAATGAGCAGTTCTTC. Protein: CASSSLGATGNEQFF. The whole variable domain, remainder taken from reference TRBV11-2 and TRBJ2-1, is EAGVAQSPRYKIIEKRQSVAFWCNPISGHATLYWYQQILGQGPKLLIQFQNNGVVDDSQLPKDRFSAERLKGVDSTLKIQPAKLEDSAVYLCASSSLGATGNEQFFGPGTRLTVL.

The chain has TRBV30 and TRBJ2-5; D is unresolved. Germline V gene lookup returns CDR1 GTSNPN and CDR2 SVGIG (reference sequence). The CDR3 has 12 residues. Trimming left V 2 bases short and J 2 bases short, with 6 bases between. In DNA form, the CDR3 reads TGTGCCTGGAGTTTCAATCAAGAGACCCAGTACTTC. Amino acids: CAWSFNQETQYF.

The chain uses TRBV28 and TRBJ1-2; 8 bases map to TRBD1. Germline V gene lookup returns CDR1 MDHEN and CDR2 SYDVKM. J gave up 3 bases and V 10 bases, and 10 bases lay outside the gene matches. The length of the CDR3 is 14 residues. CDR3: CAISPPDRDYGYTF. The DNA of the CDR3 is TGTGCCATCTCACCACCGGACAGGGACTATGGCTACACCTTC.

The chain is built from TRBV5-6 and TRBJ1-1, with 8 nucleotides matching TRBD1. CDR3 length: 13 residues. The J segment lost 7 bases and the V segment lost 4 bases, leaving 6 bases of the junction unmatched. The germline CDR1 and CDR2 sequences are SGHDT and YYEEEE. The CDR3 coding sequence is TGTGCCAGCAGCGGACAGGGCCCCTTTGAAGCTTTCTTT. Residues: CASSGQGPFEAFF.

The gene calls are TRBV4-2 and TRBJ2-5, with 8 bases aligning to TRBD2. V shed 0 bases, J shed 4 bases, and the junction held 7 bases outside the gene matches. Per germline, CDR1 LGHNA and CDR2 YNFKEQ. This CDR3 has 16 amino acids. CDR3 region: CASSQETGGAGETQYF. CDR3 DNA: TGTGCCAGCAGCCAAGAGACCGGGGGGGCCGGAGAGACCCAGTACTTC.